This entry lists 7 T cell receptor beta chains sequenced from one sample in a study of shared clonotypes between healthy human individuals. Produced via immunoSEQ multiplex PCR; TCRdb's table is partial and in-frame only. The sample shows around 500,000 clones, over 75% of them seen only once. The sequenced sample consisted of PBMCs. All receptors derive from a woman in her forties in good health. Some clones in this sample may be carry-over from other donors' samples.

V usage is TRBV5-1 and J usage is TRBJ2-2; D not certain. Germline V CDR1 and CDR2: SGHRS, YFSETQ. Trimming took off 4 bases at V and 6 bases at J, with 19 bases between the two ends. The CDR3 has 16 amino acids. The CDR3 is CASSPGRLLGAGELFF. Here the CDR3 DNA reads TGCGCCAGCAGCCCCGGTAGGCTATTAGGCGCCGGGGAGCTGTTTTTT. The full variable domain, completed using reference TRBV5-1 and TRBJ2-2, is KAGVTQTPRYLIKTRGQQVTLSCSPISGHRSVSWYQQTPGQGLQFLFEYFSETQRNKGNFPGRFSGRQFSNSRSEMNVSTLELGDSALYLCASSPGRLLGAGELFFGEGSRLTVL.

The chain links TRBV11-1 to TRBJ2-5, with D possibly matching TRBD2 (6 bases). CDR3 size: 13 residues. Germline V gene data show CDR1 as SGHAT and CDR2 as FQDESV (reference sequence). V was trimmed by 5 bases and J by 7 bases, leaving 14 bases between them. CDR3 in amino acids: CASSPRDGGTQYF. The CDR3 coding sequence is TGTGCCAGCAGCCCGAGGGACGGGGGGACCCAGTACTTC.

The rearrangement uses TRBV10-2 and TRBJ1-5; D not resolved. The germline V gene has CDR1 WSHSY and CDR2 SAAADI. The V gene lost 3 bases and the J gene lost 7 bases, with 10 bases spanning the gap. The CDR3 spans 13 residues. The CDR3 spells CASSEAVRQPQHF. CDR3 bases: TGCGCCAGCAGTGAAGCGGTCAGACAGCCCCAGCATTTT.

For this clone: This probably arose from a read error, given a far larger clone one base away. The chain links TRBV14 to TRBJ1-5, with D possibly matching TRBD1 (6 bases). The CDR3 covers 13 residues. V lost 4 bases and J lost 3, with 7 bases in between. The germline CDR1 and CDR2 sequences are SGHDN and FVKESK. The CDR3 nucleotides read TGTGCCAGCAGCCCAGGGGACAATCAGCCCCAGCATTTT. Its protein is CASSPGDNQPQHF.

The chain combines TRBV5-1 with TRBJ2-7; 8 nucleotides match TRBD2. V dropped 0 bases and J dropped 3; count of bases not matched to a gene: 2. Germline V gives CDR1 SGHRS, CDR2 YFSETQ. The CDR3 sequence is 14 residues long. This CDR3 is CASSLELAVYEQYF. In DNA form, the CDR3 reads TGCGCCAGCAGCTTGGAACTAGCGGTCTACGAGCAGTACTTC.

This clone was recorded only once. A far more abundant clone sits one base away, making this likely a read error. CDR3: CASGSGTGRHEQYF. In nucleotides, the CDR3 is TGTGCCAGCGGCTCCGGGACAGGGAGGCACGAGCAGTACTTC. The chain joins TRBV5-6 to TRBJ2-7; 9 bases are a match to TRBD1. V gave up 7 bases and J gave up 5 bases; unmatched junction bases: 10. Germline CDR1 reads SGHDT; CDR2 reads YYEEEE. The CDR3 has 14 amino acids.

In regard to this clone: A far larger clone is off by one base, so a read error is likely. The same CDR3 arises from other DNA sequences in this sample as well. The J gene is TRBJ2-7, the V gene TRBV5-1; D remains ambiguous. From germline, CDR1 is SGHRS and CDR2 YFSETQ. Trimming pared 0 bases from V and 2 bases from J, leaving 12 bases between. CDR3 length equals 15 residues. CDR3 residues: CASSLGGGETYEQYF. DNA for the CDR3: TGCGCCAGCAGCTTGGGAGGCGGTGAGACCTACGAGCAGTACTTC.